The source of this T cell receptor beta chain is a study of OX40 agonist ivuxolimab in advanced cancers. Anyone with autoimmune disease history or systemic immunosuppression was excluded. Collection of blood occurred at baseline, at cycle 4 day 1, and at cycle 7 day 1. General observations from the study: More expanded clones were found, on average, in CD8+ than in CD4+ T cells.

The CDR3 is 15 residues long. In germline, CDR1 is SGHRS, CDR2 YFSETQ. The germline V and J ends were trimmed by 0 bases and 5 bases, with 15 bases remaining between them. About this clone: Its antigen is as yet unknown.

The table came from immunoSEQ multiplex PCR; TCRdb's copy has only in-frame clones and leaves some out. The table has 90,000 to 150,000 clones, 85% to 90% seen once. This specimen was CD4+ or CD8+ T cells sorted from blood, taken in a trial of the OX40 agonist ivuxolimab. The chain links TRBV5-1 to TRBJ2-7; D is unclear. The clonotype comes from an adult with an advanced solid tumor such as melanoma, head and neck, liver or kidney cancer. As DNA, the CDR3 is TGCGCCAGCAGCTTGGGTTCGCTAACCAGGAACGAGCAGTACTTC. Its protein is CASSLGSLTRNEQYF.